These 29 T cell receptor beta chains were sequenced from one sample in a study of early T cells in non-severe SARS-CoV-2 infection. TCRdb redid the calling of the 5' RACE reads with MiXCR, one entry per CDR3 protein. The sample includes 34,000 or so distinct CDR3 sequences, about 10% seen only once; the top ten take about 13%. Sequencing was performed on whole blood. The receptor source for this set is an adult who was a healthcare worker with PCR-confirmed SARS-CoV-2 infection or an uninfected control (not recorded which).

This clonotype was detected many times. This chain uses TRBV20-1 with TRBJ2-2; TRBD2 agrees at 8 bases. The junction had 9 bases not matched to a gene; V was cut back by 4 bases and J by 5 bases. Germline loops: CDR1 DFQATT, CDR2 SNEGSKA (reference sequence). The CDR3 is 15 residues long. In nucleotides, the CDR3 is TGCAGTGCTACACCGGGACTAGGATTTACCGGGGAGCTGTTTTTT. This sequence encodes CSATPGLGFTGELFF.

In nucleotides, the CDR3 is TGTGCCAGCGGGAACTTAGTGGGATACGGCAAAAACATTCAGTACTTC. It encodes CASGNLVGYGKNIQYF. This chain joins TRBV6-2 or TRBV6-3 and TRBJ2-4; the D is unclear. The V gene lost 8 bases and the J gene lost 3 bases, with 20 bases spanning the gap. The CDR3 is 16 residues long. Germline V CDR1 and CDR2: MNHEY, SVGEGT.

There are many counts of this clonotype. Here the CDR3 reads CASSTLSGGGGINQPQHF. The CDR3 nucleotides read TGTGCCAGTAGTACCCTCTCCGGGGGCGGTGGGATCAATCAGCCCCAGCATTTT. The chain combines TRBV19 with TRBJ1-5; perhaps TRBD1 as D (6 bases). V lost 4 bases and J lost 3, with 22 bases in between. This CDR3 spans 18 amino acids. CDR1 is LNHDA and CDR2 is SQIVND in the germline V gene (reference sequence). The whole variable domain, remainder taken from reference TRBV19 and TRBJ1-5, is DGGITQSPKYLFRKEGQNVTLSCEQNLNHDAMYWYRQDPGQGLRLIYYSQIVNDFQKGDIAEGYSVSREKKESFPLTVTSAQKNPTAFYLCASSTLSGGGGINQPQHFGDGTRLSIL.

This clonotype showed up many times. V and J are TRBV6-4 and TRBJ2-2; D possibly corresponds to TRBD1 (5 bases). V shed 4 bases and J shed 5 bases, with 11 bases lying between them. This CDR3 spans 14 amino acids. Germline V gene data show CDR1 as MRHNA and CDR2 as SNTAGT. The chain's CDR3 is CASSATPGTGELFF. Written as DNA, the CDR3 is TGTGCCAGCAGTGCCACCCCAGGGACCGGGGAGCTGTTTTTT.

There are many counts of this clonotype. The V gene is TRBV27, the J gene TRBJ2-1; 7 positions agree with TRBD1. The CDR3 extends over 16 amino acids. Germline lookup yields CDR1 MNHEY and CDR2 SMNVEV (reference sequence). With V trimmed by 4 bases and J by 3 bases, 9 bases remained unmatched. The CDR3 loop reads CASSSTGTEVYNEQFF. DNA for the CDR3: TGTGCCAGCAGTTCCACCGGGACAGAGGTCTACAATGAGCAGTTCTTC.

This clonotype was seen repeatedly, ten times or more. The rearrangement uses TRBV11-2 and TRBJ1-2, with D hard to call. The CDR3 is 14 residues long. With 5 bases removed from V and 0 bases from J, the gap between germline ends came to 10 bases. Germline loops: CDR1 SGHAT, CDR2 FQNNGV. The CDR3 region has the DNA TGTGCCAGCAGCCGGATGCTAGCTAACTATGGCTACACCTTC. Translating it yields CASSRMLANYGYTF.

This rearrangement joins TRBV29-1 to TRBJ1-2, with D unclear. V lost 5 bases to trimming and J lost 8 bases, with 12 bases between them. The CDR3 sequence is 11 residues long. Germline assignment: CDR1 SQVTM and CDR2 ANQGSEA. CDR3 sequence: CSVLWQDGYTF. In DNA, the CDR3 is TGCAGCGTTTTGTGGCAGGACGGCTACACCTTC.

The chain carries TRBV5-4 and TRBJ2-1; the D gene is possibly TRBD1 (6 bases). CDR1 SGHNT and CDR2 YYREEE come from the germline V gene (reference sequence). With 4 bases removed from V and 0 bases from J, the gap between germline ends came to 11 bases. CDR3 length: 15 residues. CDR3 amino acids: CASSLLGGSYNEQFF. CDR3 in DNA: TGTGCCAGCAGCCTACTAGGGGGCTCCTACAATGAGCAGTTCTTC.

This clonotype was observed at least ten times. The rearrangement joins TRBV9 to TRBJ1-1; D gene unclear. The V and J ends lost 0 bases and 7 bases respectively, with 10 bases between them. Germline V gene sequence: CDR1 SGDLS, CDR2 YYNGEE. This CDR3 region has 13 residues. CDR3 amino acids: CASSVDISYEAFF. CDR3 nucleotide sequence: TGTGCCAGCAGCGTAGACATCAGCTATGAAGCTTTCTTT.

There are a few counts of this clonotype. The chain recombines TRBV15 with TRBJ2-1; possibly TRBD2 for D (5 bases). V was clipped by 11 bases and J by 8 bases, with 16 bases between them. The CDR3 contains 12 residues. The germline V gene has CDR1 LNHNV and CDR2 YYDKDF (reference sequence). As DNA, the CDR3 is TGTGCCTCCTCGACGAGCGGCCATGAGCAGTTCTTC. Translation: CASSTSGHEQFF. Variable domain in full (rest from reference TRBV15 and TRBJ2-1): DAMVIQNPRYQVTQFGKPVTLSCSQTLNHNVMYWYQQKSSQAPKLLFHYYDKDFNNEADTPDNFQSRRPNTSFCFLDIRSPGLGDTAMYLCASSTSGHEQFFGPGTRLTVL.

This rearrangement joins TRBV4-3 to TRBJ1-4, with D possibly matching TRBD1 (5 bases). The CDR3 sequence is 15 residues long. The germline CDR1 and CDR2 sequences are LGHNA and YSLEER. V lost 1 base and J lost 6, with 12 bases in between. This chain's CDR3 is CASSQVYLGDEKLFF. CDR3 bases: TGCGCCAGCAGCCAAGTATACCTAGGGGATGAAAAACTGTTTTTT.

This clonotype was counted only a few times. This chain links TRBV28 with TRBJ1-1; weak D call: TRBD1 (6 bases). With 4 bases removed from V and 11 bases from J, the gap between germline ends came to 17 bases. This CDR3 region has 13 residues. The V gene's germline CDR1 is MDHEN and CDR2 SYDVKM. CDR3 region: CASSSVSTGLAFF. CDR3 bases: TGTGCCAGCAGTTCTGTGAGTACAGGGTTGGCTTTCTTT. The variable domain in full, completed from reference TRBV28 and TRBJ1-1, reads DVKVTQSSRYLVKRTGEKVFLECVQDMDHENMFWYRQDPGLGLRLIYFSYDVKMKEKGDIPEGYSVSREKKERFSLILESASTNQTSMYLCASSSVSTGLAFFGQGTRLTVV.

This clonotype was detected only a few times. The gene calls are TRBV9 and TRBJ2-3; D is possibly TRBD1 (7 bases). The CDR3 length is 16 residues. CDR1 is SGDLS, CDR2 YYNGEE, per germline. V dropped 0 bases and J dropped 5 bases, with 16 bases sitting between them. CDR3 in amino acids: CASSVDGGGVGDTQYF. CDR3 bases: TGTGCCAGCAGCGTAGATGGAGGGGGCGTGGGAGATACGCAGTATTTT.

At least ten counts were recorded for this clonotype. The V call is TRBV7-3, the J call TRBJ2-2; possible D gene TRBD1, 5 bases. V was clipped by 5 bases and J by 7 bases, with 11 bases between them. Germline V gene lookup returns CDR1 SGHTA and CDR2 FQGTGA. The CDR3 has 13 amino acids. The CDR3 bases are TGTGCCAGCAGCGCAGGGTCCAGCGGGGAGCTGTTTTTT. Its translation: CASSAGSSGELFF.

This clonotype was detected many times. The V call is TRBV27, the J call TRBJ2-3; 9 bases are a match to TRBD2. V lost 0 bases and J lost 6; bases outside the gene matches: 7. Germline-derived CDR1 and CDR2 are MNHEY and SMNVEV (reference sequence). The CDR3 runs to 16 residues. The CDR3 DNA is TGTGCCAGCAGTTTATCGGCTCGCGGGGGGGTTGATACGCAGTATTTT. This gives the protein CASSLSARGGVDTQYF.

The table lists this clonotype with many counts. The V and J genes are TRBV6-2 or TRBV6-3 and TRBJ2-3; a possible D gene is TRBD1 (5 bases). Germline values: CDR1 MNHEY, CDR2 SVGEGT. This CDR3 spans 14 amino acids. V was shortened by 2 bases and J by 2 bases, with 8 bases between the two germline ends. CDR3 nucleotides: TGTGCCAGCAGTTACGACAGACTCACAGATACGCAGTATTTT. Translation gives CASSYDRLTDTQYF.

This clonotype turned up a few times. The chain uses TRBV9 and TRBJ2-1; 8 bases map to TRBD2. The germline CDR1 and CDR2 sequences are SGDLS and YYNGEE. V gave up 4 bases and J gave up 1 base; unmatched junction bases: 4. This CDR3 has 15 residues. The CDR3 here is CASSYGGASYNEQFF. CDR3 bases: TGTGCCAGCAGCTACGGGGGGGCATCCTACAATGAGCAGTTCTTC.

This clonotype appeared many times. The J gene is TRBJ2-7, the V gene TRBV12-5; tentative D call: TRBD2 (5 bases). The CDR3 spans 12 residues. Trimming removed 3 bases at V and 6 bases at J, with 9 bases between. Germline V CDR1 and CDR2: LGHNT, FRNRAP. In nucleotides, the CDR3 is TGTGCTAGTGGTTTCTCCCGGGGCGAGCAGTACTTC. Protein product: CASGFSRGEQYF.

Ten or more counts support this clonotype. The V and J genes are TRBV21-1 and TRBJ2-7; whether TRBD1, the table's D call, matches the DNA was not checked. TRBV21-1 is noted as a pseudogene. The CDR3 extends over 14 amino acids. The CDR3 region has the DNA TGTGCCAGCAGCCCCCCACGGGGGATCAACGAGCAGTACTTC. Protein: CASSPPRGINEQYF.

In its sample, this clonotype was seen many times. The junction does not match germline at one end; this may be a read error. The chain combines TRBV7-3 with TRBJ1-2; a possible D gene is TRBD1 (5 bases). The CDR3 extends over 13 amino acids. Germline assignment: CDR1 SGHTA and CDR2 FQGTGA. This CDR3 is CASRLTGGSDFTF. The CDR3 bases are TGTGCCAGCAGGTTAACAGGAGGTTCGGACTTCACCTTC.

This clonotype has at least ten counts. This rearrangement joins TRBV29-1 to TRBJ1-5; no reliable D call. Germline CDR1 SQVTM, CDR2 ANQGSEA. V was pared by 6 bases and J by 0 bases, with 6 bases between. The CDR3 has 12 residues. The DNA for the CDR3 is TGCAGCGTAGGAGATAGCAATCAGCCCCAGCATTTT. Translating gives CSVGDSNQPQHF.

The gene calls are TRBV28 and TRBJ1-1; unclear D gene. CDR1 MDHEN and CDR2 SYDVKM come from the germline V gene. The CDR3 has 15 residues. V was cut by 4 bases and J by 0 bases, with 12 bases left in between. CDR3 loop: CASSSVGGMNTEAFF. The CDR3 region has the DNA TGTGCCAGCAGTTCAGTAGGCGGCATGAACACTGAAGCTTTCTTT.

The rearrangement uses TRBV6-6 and TRBJ2-7, with 9 positions matching TRBD2. This CDR3 is built from 15 residues. V gave up 4 bases and J gave up 6 bases; unmatched junction bases: 10. In germline, CDR1 is MNHNY, CDR2 SVGAGI (reference sequence). Here the CDR3 reads CASSSSGGQVGEQYF. CDR3 DNA: TGTGCCAGCAGTTCGAGCGGGGGGCAAGTGGGCGAGCAGTACTTC.

The chain combines TRBV6-2 or TRBV6-3 with TRBJ1-1; D is ambiguous. V was clipped by 0 bases and J by 0 bases, with 8 bases between them. The germline CDR1 and CDR2 sequences are MNHEY and SVGEGT. The CDR3 consists of 15 residues. Here the CDR3 reads CASSYSKQLNTEAFF. The CDR3 DNA reads TGTGCCAGCAGTTACTCGAAACAGCTGAACACTGAAGCTTTCTTT.

To note about this clonotype: Just one base apart from a much larger clone, this may be a read error. The rearrangement uses TRBV29-1 and TRBJ1-1, with D possibly being TRBD1 (5 bases). The germline V and J ends were trimmed by 4 bases and 6 bases, with 9 bases remaining between them. The CDR3 is made up of 11 amino acids. The germline CDR1 and CDR2 sequences are SQVTM and ANQGSEA. CDR3 protein: CSVARGAEAFF. The CDR3 region has the DNA TGCAGCGTTGCCCGGGGGGCTGAAGCTTTCTTT.

The chain carries TRBV3-1 and TRBJ2-3; D ambiguous. Germline loops: CDR1 LGHDT, CDR2 YNNKEL (reference sequence). Trimming stripped 3 bases from V and 4 bases from J, with 2 bases between. The CDR3 runs 11 residues. The CDR3 bases are TGTGCCAGCAGCCACGCAGATACGCAGTATTTT. Translating gives CASSHADTQYF.

The table lists this clonotype with many counts. The gene calls are TRBV29-1 and TRBJ2-1; the D is unclear. Trimming stripped 6 bases from V and 5 bases from J, with 2 bases between. The CDR3 is 9 residues long. Germline assignment: CDR1 SQVTM and CDR2 ANQGSEA. CDR3 sequence reads: CSVHNEQFF. The CDR3 nucleotides are TGCAGCGTACACAATGAGCAGTTCTTC.

This clonotype showed up just a few times. The chain recombines TRBV7-2 with TRBJ2-2; D possibly corresponds to TRBD2 (5 bases). This CDR3 is built from 14 residues. From germline, CDR1 is SGHTA and CDR2 FQGNSA. Trimming cost V 5 bases and J 5 bases, with 12 bases left between them. CDR3 DNA sequence: TGTGCCAGCAGCGCCGGGGTGCGGACCGGGGAGCTGTTTTTT. Protein: CASSAGVRTGELFF. The variable domain in full, completed from reference TRBV7-2 and TRBJ2-2, reads GAGVSQSPSNKVTEKGKDVELRCDPISGHTALYWYRQSLGQGLEFLIYFQGNSAPDKSGLPSDRFSAERTGGSVSTLTIQRTQQEDSAVYLCASSAGVRTGELFFGEGSRLTVL.

The V call is TRBV29-1, the J call TRBJ2-7, with 13 bases lining up with TRBD2. J lost 5 bases, V lost 1 base, and 8 bases had no gene match. The germline V gene encodes CDR1 SQVTM and CDR2 ANQGSEA. This CDR3 has 16 amino acids. The CDR3 reads CSVEGLAGGLRDEQYF. In DNA form, the CDR3 reads TGCAGCGTTGAAGGACTAGCGGGGGGACTGAGGGACGAGCAGTACTTC.